This TCR beta chain was documented in a study of T cells after yellow fever vaccination. This clonotype was seen ten or more times. What it recognizes is unknown. The CDR3 is made up of 14 amino acids. Between the trimmed V and J ends, which lost 8 bases and 1 base, there was a span of 14 bases. CDR1 is MNHEY and CDR2 is SMNVEV in the germline V gene (reference sequence). Study-level points and caveats: Peaking faster, on day 5 versus 15, the secondary response was nonetheless weaker.

TCRdb used MiXCR to reprocess the 5' RACE reads, holding one entry per CDR3 protein. The repertoire consists of more than 200,000 distinct CDR3 sequences, with around 3.5% occurring once and the leading ten covering under 20%. The J gene is TRBJ1-1, the V gene TRBV27; D is uncertain. The material was PBMCs, obtained 15 days after the yellow fever booster vaccination. The receptor was isolated from a man between 18 and 35 years old who received the YFV17D yellow fever vaccine. CDR3 bases: TGTGCCAGCCACAGCTGGGCGGCGAACACTGAAGCTTTCTTT. Amino acids: CASHSWAANTEAFF.